A selection of T cell receptor beta chains follows, all from one sample in a study of blood T cell repertoires in COVID-19. Generated by immunoSEQ multiplex PCR, the TCRdb table keeps only in-frame clones and is missing some. The table has over 120,000 clones, around 78% seen once. The sequenced sample consisted of peripheral blood. The receptors shown here come from a woman aged 80 or older with active or convalescent COVID-19. Both conserved end residues are part of each CDR3. D genes are given only for firm matches. Rows give clone size only sometimes, using once, few, many, or a class for an expanded clone.

- TRBJ1-5 TRBV20-1 - TGCAGTGCTAGTAGACAGGCTAGATTTTATAGCAATCAGCCCCAGCATTTT CSASRQARFYSNQPQHF
- TRBJ1-6 TRBV3-1/TRBV3-2 - TGTGCCAGCAGCCAAGATCTTCAGGGGTTCTCTAATTCACCCCTCCACTTT CASSQDLQGFSNSPLHF
- TRBJ1-2 TRBV6-5 TRBD1 TGTGCCAGCAGGCCAACAGGGGGATATGGCTACACCTTC CASRPTGGYGYTF
- TRBJ2-7 TRBV19 - TGTGCCAGTAGTTTCCTGGGCGACTACGAGCAGTACTTC CASSFLGDYEQYF
- TRBJ2-7 TRBV6-6 TRBD1 TGTGCCAGCAGACGGACCGGGACAGGGGTCTCCTACGAGCAGTACTTC CASRRTGTGVSYEQYF
- TRBJ2-1 TRBV7-7 TRBD2 TGTGCTAGCAGCCCCGGGGTAGCGGGATACAATGAGCAGTTCTTC CASSPGVAGYNEQFF
few TRBJ2-1 TRBV4-2 TRBD2 TGTGCCAGCAGCCAAGGTCTTGGGACTACCAACAATGAGCAGTTCTTC CASSQGLGTTNNEQFF
- TRBJ2-3 TRBV11-2 - TGTGCCAGCACCAGGGCCACTTTGGGGCAGTATTTT CASTRATLGQYF
- TRBJ2-5 TRBV6-6 - TGTGCCAGCAGTGACAATAATGCACAAGAGACCCAGTACTTC CASSDNNAQETQYF
- TRBJ2-5 TRBV7-7 - TGTGCTAGCAGCCCGGCGGCAGGGTCTGAGACCCAGTACTTC CASSPAAGSETQYF
- TRBJ1-6 TRBV19 - TGTGCCAGCCGTGGGGGGGCACGGAATAATTCACCCCTCCACTTT CASRGGARNNSPLHF
- TRBJ2-1 TRBV3-1/TRBV3-2 - TGTGCCAGCAGCCAAGAATTAAGGGGGGAGCAGTTCTTC CASSQELRGEQFF
- TRBJ2-3 TRBV5-1 - TGCGCCAGCAAGGGCAGCGGGAGCACAGATACGCAGTATTTT CASKGSGSTDTQYF
- TRBJ2-5 TRBV5-6 - TGTGCCAGCAGCTTGGTAGACTTAGCAGAGACCCAGTACTTC CASSLVDLAETQYF
once TRBJ2-5 TRBV6-5 - TGTGCCAGCACTCTGCGAGGCATTCAAAAAGAGACCCAGTACTTC CASTLRGIQKETQYF
- TRBJ1-1 TRBV18 TRBD1 TGTGCCAGCCGGGACAGCCTGAACACTGAAGCTTTCTTT CASRDSLNTEAFF
- TRBJ1-1 TRBV25-1 - TGTGCCAGCAGTGGAAATCACCCGGGGAACACTGAAGCTTTCTTT CASSGNHPGNTEAFF
- TRBJ2-2 TRBV10-3 - TGTGCCATCGGACAGCCCACCGGGGAGCTGTTTTTT CAIGQPTGELFF
- TRBJ2-1 TRBV4-3 - TGCGCCAGCAGCCAAGGGTCGTCTACCTACAATGAGCAGTTCTTC CASSQGSSTYNEQFF
- TRBJ2-3 TRBV11-3 TRBD2 TGTGCCAGCAGCGCTAGGCCGACTAGCGGGGGGCGCACAGATACGCAGTATTTT CASSARPTSGGRTDTQYF
- TRBJ2-3 TRBV5-1 TRBD2 TGCGCCAGCAGCCCCCATCGGTGGCGGGGGGCCACAGATACGCAGTATTTT CASSPHRWRGATDTQYF
- TRBJ1-2 TRBV6-4 - TGTGCCAGCAGTGCCAGCGCGGGCTATGGCTACACCTTC CASSASAGYGYTF
- TRBJ1-3 TRBV7-6 - TGTGCCAGCAGCTTAGTTTCGACAGCGACCTCTGGAAACACCATATATTTT CASSLVSTATSGNTIYF
few TRBJ2-1 TRBV5-6 TRBD2 TGTGCCAGCAGCTTGGTTGGCGGGGGGTCCTACAATGAGCAGTTCTTC CASSLVGGGSYNEQFF
- TRBJ1-5 TRBV18 TRBD1 TGTGCCAGCTCTCTTGGACAGGAGAGCAATCAGCCCCAGCATTTT CASSLGQESNQPQHF
- TRBJ1-3 TRBV30 TRBD1 TGTGCCTACGGGACAGGGGGAAACACCATATATTTT CAYGTGGNTIYF
- TRBJ1-5 TRBV7-8 - TGTGCCAGCAGTCGGCAGAACAGGGTGGGTGGCAATCAGCCCCAGCATTTT CASSRQNRVGGNQPQHF
- TRBJ1-5 TRBV30 - TGTGCCTGGAGTCCGGGGCACAGGGCCGAGCAGCCCCAGCATTTT CAWSPGHRAEQPQHF
once TRBJ2-5 TRBV15 TRBD2 TGTGCCACCAGCAGAGATCGGCGGGGGAATGGAGAGACCCAGTACTTC CATSRDRRGNGETQYF
- TRBJ1-1 TRBV23-1 TRBD1 TGCGCCAGCAGTCAATCGAGGGCAGGGGGACAGAACACTGAAGCTTTCTTT CASSQSRAGGQNTEAFF
- TRBJ1-1 TRBV5-5 - TGTGCCAGCAGCTTGTTACACCGGGAAGGTAAAGCTTTCTTT CASSLLHREGKAFF
- TRBJ2-5 TRBV3-1/TRBV3-2 TRBD1 TGTGCCAGCAGCCAAGAAGGGGGCCGCTTCCCCCCGGAGACCCAGTACTTC CASSQEGGRFPPETQYF
- TRBJ2-3 TRBV7-3 - TGTGCCAGCAAAGGGGCAGACACAGATACGCAGTATTTT CASKGADTDTQYF
- TRBJ2-7 TRBV7-2 - TGTGCCAGCAGCTTACGGCGGGGGCTCGAGCAGTACTTC CASSLRRGLEQYF
- TRBJ2-5 TRBV28 - TGTGCCAGCAGTTTCTCCCAGCGGATCCAAGAGACCCAGTACTTC CASSFSQRIQETQYF
few TRBJ1-3 TRBV9 - TGTGCCAGCAGCAAAGGGACCACAGGGCGACTAGGAAACACCATATATTTT CASSKGTTGRLGNTIYF
- TRBJ2-5 TRBV5-1 TRBD2 TGCGCCAGCGGCACTAGCGGGACCCAGTACTTC CASGTSGTQYF
once TRBJ1-6 TRBV28 TRBD1 TGTGCCAGCAGTCAGTGGGACAGCTCAGGCGCCCTCCACTTT CASSQWDSSGALHF
- TRBJ1-2 TRBV5-1 TRBD1 TGCGCCAGCAGCTTGGATCCAGGGGGCTATGGCTACACCTTC CASSLDPGGYGYTF
- TRBJ2-2 TRBV4-3 - TGCGCCAGCAGCCAAGATAATCCGACCGGGGAGCTGTTTTTT CASSQDNPTGELFF
few TRBJ1-1 TRBV14 - TGTGCCAGCAGCCAAGATCCCGCGGGGAAGACTGAAGCTTTCTTT CASSQDPAGKTEAFF
- TRBJ2-5 TRBV18 - TGTGCCAGCTCAAGTCCTGCAGGGAAAGGAGAGACCCAGTACTTC CASSSPAGKGETQYF
- TRBJ1-6 TRBV25-1 TRBD1 TGTGCCAGCAGTGGGACAGGGGCCTCACCCCTCCACTTT CASSGTGASPLHF
- TRBJ2-7 TRBV4-1 TRBD2 TGCGCCAGCAGCTCCCCTGGGAAGACTAGCGGGCACGAGCAGTACTTC CASSSPGKTSGHEQYF